The subject of this entry is one TCR beta chain. This record comes from a study of T cell responses to AZD1222 COVID-19 vaccine. Between the trimmed V and J ends, which lost 6 bases and 1 base, there was a span of 7 bases. This CDR3 has 12 residues. Germline loops: CDR1 SQVTM, CDR2 ANQGSEA. Profiling relied on immunoSEQ multiplex PCR, and the TCRdb table lists in-frame clones only, not all of them. The repertoire holds about 86,000 clones, with approximately 89% as singletons. The genes are TRBV29-1 and TRBJ1-3; D not certain. The sequencing here drew on peripheral blood, taken 28 days after the second AZD1222 dose. This TCR was recovered from an adult who received the AZD1222 COVID-19 vaccine. The CDR3: CSVRGSGNTIYF. CDR3 nucleotide sequence: TGCAGCGTAAGAGGTTCTGGAAACACCATATATTTT.